This T cell receptor beta chain was sequenced for a study of blood T cell repertoires in COVID-19. TCRdb's table, derived via immunoSEQ multiplex PCR, lists solely in-frame clones and lacks some. This table has under 250,000 clones, around 83% appearing once. Sequencing input: peripheral blood. The receptor comes from a woman in her seventies with COVID-19, enrolled during active disease.

CDR3 sequence: CASSGGVRGGNQPQHF. CDR3 sequence (DNA): TGTGCCAGCAGTGGGGGGGTCAGGGGTGGCAATCAGCCCCAGCATTTT. The chain links TRBV28 to TRBJ1-5; a weak D match, TRBD1 (6 bases). The CDR3 has 16 residues. Germline CDR1 and CDR2: MDHEN and SYDVKM. Trimming pared 5 bases from V and 2 bases from J, leaving 16 bases between. Full variable domain (outside the CDR3, taken from reference TRBV28 and TRBJ1-5): DVKVTQSSRYLVKRTGEKVFLECVQDMDHENMFWYRQDPGLGLRLIYFSYDVKMKEKGDIPEGYSVSREKKERFSLILESASTNQTSMYLCASSGGVRGGNQPQHFGDGTRLSIL.